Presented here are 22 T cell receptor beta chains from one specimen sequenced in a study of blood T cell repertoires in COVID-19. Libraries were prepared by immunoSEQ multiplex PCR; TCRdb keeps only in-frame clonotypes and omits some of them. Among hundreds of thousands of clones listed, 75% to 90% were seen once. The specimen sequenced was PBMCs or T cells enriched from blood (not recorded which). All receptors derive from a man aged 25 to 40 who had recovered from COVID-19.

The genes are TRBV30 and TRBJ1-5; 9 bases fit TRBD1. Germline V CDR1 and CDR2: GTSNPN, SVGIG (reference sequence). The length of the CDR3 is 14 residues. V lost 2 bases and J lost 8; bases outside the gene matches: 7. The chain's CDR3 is CAWSWTGVREPQHF. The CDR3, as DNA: TGTGCCTGGAGTTGGACAGGGGTTAGGGAGCCCCAGCATTTT. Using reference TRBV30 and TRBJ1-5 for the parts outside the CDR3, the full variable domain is SQTIHQWPATLVQPVGSPLSLECTVEGTSNPNLYWYRQAAGRGLQLLFYSVGIGQISSEVPQNLSASRPQDRQFILSSKKLLLSDSGFYLCAWSWTGVREPQHFGDGTRLSIL.

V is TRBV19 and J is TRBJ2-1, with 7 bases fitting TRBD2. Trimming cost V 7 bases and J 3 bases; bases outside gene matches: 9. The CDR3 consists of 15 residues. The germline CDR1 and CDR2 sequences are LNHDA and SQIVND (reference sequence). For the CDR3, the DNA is TGTGCCAGTAACAACGGACTAGAGGGCTACAATGAGCAGTTCTTC. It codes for CASNNGLEGYNEQFF. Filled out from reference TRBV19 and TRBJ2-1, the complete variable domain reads DGGITQSPKYLFRKEGQNVTLSCEQNLNHDAMYWYRQDPGQGLRLIYYSQIVNDFQKGDIAEGYSVSREKKESFPLTVTSAQKNPTAFYLCASNNGLEGYNEQFFGPGTRLTVL.

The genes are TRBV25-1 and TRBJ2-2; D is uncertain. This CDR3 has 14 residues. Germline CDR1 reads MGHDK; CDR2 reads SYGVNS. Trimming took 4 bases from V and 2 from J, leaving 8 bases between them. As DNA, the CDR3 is TGTGCCAGCAGTGTCACAGTCAACACCGGGGAGCTGTTTTTT. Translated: CASSVTVNTGELFF.

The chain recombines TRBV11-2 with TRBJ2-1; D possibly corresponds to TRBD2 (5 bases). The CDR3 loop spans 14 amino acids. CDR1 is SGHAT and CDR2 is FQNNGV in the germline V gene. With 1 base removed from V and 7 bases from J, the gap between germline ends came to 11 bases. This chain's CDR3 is CASSLVEVLNEQFF. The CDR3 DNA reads TGTGCCAGCAGCTTAGTGGAGGTTTTAAATGAGCAGTTCTTC.

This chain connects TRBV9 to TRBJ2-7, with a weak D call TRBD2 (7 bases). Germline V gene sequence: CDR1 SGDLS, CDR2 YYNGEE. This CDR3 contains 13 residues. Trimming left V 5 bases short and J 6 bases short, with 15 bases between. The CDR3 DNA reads TGTGCCAGCAGTGCCGCGGGGGCCAGCGAGCAGTACTTC. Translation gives CASSAAGASEQYF.

DNA of the CDR3: TGTGCCAGCAGCCAAGGGGGGGGAGTTGGAAACACCATATATTTT. Translation: CASSQGGGVGNTIYF. The gene calls are TRBV3-1 (or the pseudogene TRBV3-2) and TRBJ1-3, with D tentatively TRBD1 (5 bases). Germline CDR1 and CDR2: LGHDT and YNNKEL (reference sequence). V was shortened by 1 base and J by 3 bases, with 10 bases between the two germline ends. This CDR3 comprises 15 residues.

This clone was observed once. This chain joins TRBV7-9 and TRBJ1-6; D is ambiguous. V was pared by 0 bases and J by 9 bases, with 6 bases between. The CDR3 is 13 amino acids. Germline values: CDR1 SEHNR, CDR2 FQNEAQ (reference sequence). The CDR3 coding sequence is TGTGCCAGCAGCTTAGCGGAGGGTTCACCCCTCCACTTT. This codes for CASSLAEGSPLHF. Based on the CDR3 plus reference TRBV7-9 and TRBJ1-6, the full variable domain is DTGVSQNPRHKITKRGQNVTFRCDPISEHNRLYWYRQTLGQGPEFLTYFQNEAQLEKSRLLSDRFSAERPKGSFSTLEIQRTEQGDSAMYLCASSLAEGSPLHFGNGTRLTVT.

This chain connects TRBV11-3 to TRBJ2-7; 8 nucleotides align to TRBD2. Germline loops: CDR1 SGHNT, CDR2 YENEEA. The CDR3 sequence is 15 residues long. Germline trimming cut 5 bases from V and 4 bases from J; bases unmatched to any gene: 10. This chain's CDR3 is CASSLRGSGSYEQYF. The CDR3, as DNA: TGTGCCAGCAGCCTCCGGGGGAGCGGGAGTTACGAGCAGTACTTC.

The CDR3 spells CASSPPSGRNTGELFF. The DNA for the CDR3 is TGTGCCAGCAGCCCTCCCAGCGGGAGGAATACCGGGGAGCTGTTTTTT. The chain uses TRBV7-2 and TRBJ2-2, with 9 nucleotides matching TRBD2. V was clipped by 5 bases and J by 5 bases; unmatched bases: 9. Per the germline V gene, CDR1 is SGHTA and CDR2 is FQGNSA. The CDR3 consists of 16 residues. The full variable domain, completed using reference TRBV7-2 and TRBJ2-2, is GAGVSQSPSNKVTEKGKDVELRCDPISGHTALYWYRQSLGQGLEFLIYFQGNSAPDKSGLPSDRFSAERTGGSVSTLTIQRTQQEDSAVYLCASSPPSGRNTGELFFGEGSRLTVL.

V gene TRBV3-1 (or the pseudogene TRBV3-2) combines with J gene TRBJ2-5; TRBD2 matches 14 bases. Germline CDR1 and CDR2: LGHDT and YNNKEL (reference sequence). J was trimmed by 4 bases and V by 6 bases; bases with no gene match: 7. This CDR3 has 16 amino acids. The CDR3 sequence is CASRRGTSGSGETQYF. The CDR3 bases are TGTGCCAGCAGGAGAGGGACTAGCGGGAGTGGAGAGACCCAGTACTTC.

The CDR3 DNA reads TGTGCCAGCAGTCCTCTGGGCGGGAGCGTCCGTAAAGAGACCCAGTACTTC. It codes for CASSPLGGSVRKETQYF. The chain is built from TRBV27 and TRBJ2-5, with 7 positions matching TRBD2. Germline lookup yields CDR1 MNHEY and CDR2 SMNVEV (reference sequence). The J segment lost 3 bases and the V segment lost 5 bases, leaving 15 bases of the junction unmatched. CDR3 length: 17 residues.

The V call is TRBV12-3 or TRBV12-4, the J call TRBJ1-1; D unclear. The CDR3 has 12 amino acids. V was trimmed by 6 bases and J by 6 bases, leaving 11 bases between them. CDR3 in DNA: TGTGCCAGCAGCCTAGACCCGGCTGAAGCTTTCTTT. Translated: CASSLDPAEAFF.

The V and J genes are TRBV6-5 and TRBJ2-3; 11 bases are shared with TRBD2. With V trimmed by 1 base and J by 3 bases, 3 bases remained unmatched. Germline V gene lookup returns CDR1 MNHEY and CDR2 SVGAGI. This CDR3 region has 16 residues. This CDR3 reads CASSYLIAGGTDTQYF. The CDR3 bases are TGTGCCAGCAGTTACTTAATAGCGGGAGGGACAGATACGCAGTATTTT.

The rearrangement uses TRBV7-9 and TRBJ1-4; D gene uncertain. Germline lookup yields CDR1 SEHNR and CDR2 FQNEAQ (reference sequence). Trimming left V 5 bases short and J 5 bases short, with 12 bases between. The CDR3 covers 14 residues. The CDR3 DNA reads TGTGCCAGCAGCCCGTATATCGAGAATGAAAAACTGTTTTTT. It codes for CASSPYIENEKLFF.

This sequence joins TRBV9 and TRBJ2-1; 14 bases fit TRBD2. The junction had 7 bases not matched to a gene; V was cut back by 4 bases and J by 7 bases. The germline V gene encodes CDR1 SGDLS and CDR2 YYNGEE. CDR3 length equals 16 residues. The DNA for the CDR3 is TGTGCCAGCAGCCCAAGACTAGCGGGAGGGGGGAATGAGCAGTTCTTC. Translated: CASSPRLAGGGNEQFF. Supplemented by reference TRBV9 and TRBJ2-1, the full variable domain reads DSGVTQTPKHLITATGQRVTLRCSPRSGDLSVYWYQQSLDQGLQFLIQYYNGEERAKGNILERFSAQQFPDLHSELNLSSLELGDSALYFCASSPRLAGGGNEQFFGPGTRLTVL.

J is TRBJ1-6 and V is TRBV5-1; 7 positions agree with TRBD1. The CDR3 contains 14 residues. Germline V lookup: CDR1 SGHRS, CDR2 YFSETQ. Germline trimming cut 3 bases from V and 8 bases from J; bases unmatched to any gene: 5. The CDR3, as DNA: TGCGCCAGCAGCTCCACAGGGGTTTATTCACCCCTCCACTTT. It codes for CASSSTGVYSPLHF.

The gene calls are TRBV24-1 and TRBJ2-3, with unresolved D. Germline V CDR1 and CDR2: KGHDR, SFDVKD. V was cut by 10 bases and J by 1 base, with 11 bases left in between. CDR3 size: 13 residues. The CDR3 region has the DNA TGTGCCACTCATCCATCAGGCACAGATACGCAGTATTTT. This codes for CATHPSGTDTQYF.

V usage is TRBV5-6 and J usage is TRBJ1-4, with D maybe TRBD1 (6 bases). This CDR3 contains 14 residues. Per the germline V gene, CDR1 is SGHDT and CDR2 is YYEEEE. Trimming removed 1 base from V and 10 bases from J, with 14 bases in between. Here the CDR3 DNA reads TGTGCCAGCAGCTTGTTGACAGGCCTTGGAAAACTGTTTTTT. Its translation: CASSLLTGLGKLFF.

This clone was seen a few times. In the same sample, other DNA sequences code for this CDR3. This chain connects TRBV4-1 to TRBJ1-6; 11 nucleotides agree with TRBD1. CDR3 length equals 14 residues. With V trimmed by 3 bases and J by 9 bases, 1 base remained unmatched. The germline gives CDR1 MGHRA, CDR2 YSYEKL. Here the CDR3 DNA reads TGCGCCAGCAGCCACGGGACAGGGGGTTCACCCCTCCACTTT. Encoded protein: CASSHGTGGSPLHF.

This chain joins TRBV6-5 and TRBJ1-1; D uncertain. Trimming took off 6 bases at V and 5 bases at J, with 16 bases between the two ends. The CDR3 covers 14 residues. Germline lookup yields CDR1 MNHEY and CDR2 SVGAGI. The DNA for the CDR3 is TGTGCCAGCAGCGCACACCCTGAGGGAACTGAAGCTTTCTTT. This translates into CASSAHPEGTEAFF.

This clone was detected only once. The CDR3 here is CASSQRELGQFF. The CDR3 nucleotides read TGTGCCAGCAGTCAACGGGAGCTGGGGCAGTTCTTC. V usage is TRBV11-2 and J usage is TRBJ2-1; possible D gene TRBD2, 6 bases. Germline CDR1 reads SGHAT; CDR2 reads FQNNGV. V shed 6 bases and J shed 12 bases, with 15 bases lying between them. The CDR3 spans 12 residues.

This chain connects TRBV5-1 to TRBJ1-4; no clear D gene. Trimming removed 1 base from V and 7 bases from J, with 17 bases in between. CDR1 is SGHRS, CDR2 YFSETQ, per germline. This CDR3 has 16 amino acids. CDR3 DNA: TGCGCCAGCAGCTTGAGTCCCGGAGCCTCTGGTGAAAAACTGTTTTTT. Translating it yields CASSLSPGASGEKLFF. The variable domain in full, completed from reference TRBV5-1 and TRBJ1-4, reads KAGVTQTPRYLIKTRGQQVTLSCSPISGHRSVSWYQQTPGQGLQFLFEYFSETQRNKGNFPGRFSGRQFSNSRSEMNVSTLELGDSALYLCASSLSPGASGEKLFFGSGTQLSVL.